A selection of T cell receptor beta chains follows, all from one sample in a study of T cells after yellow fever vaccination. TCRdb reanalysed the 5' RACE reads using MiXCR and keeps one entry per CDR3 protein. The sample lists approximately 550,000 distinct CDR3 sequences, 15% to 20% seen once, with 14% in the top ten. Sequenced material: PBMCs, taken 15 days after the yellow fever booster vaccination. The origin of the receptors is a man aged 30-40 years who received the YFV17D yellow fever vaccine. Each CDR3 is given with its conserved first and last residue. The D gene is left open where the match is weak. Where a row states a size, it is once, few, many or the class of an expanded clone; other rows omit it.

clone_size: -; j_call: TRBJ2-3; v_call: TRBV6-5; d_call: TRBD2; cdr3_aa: CASSYSLGAGGRDTQYF; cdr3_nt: TGTGCCAGCAGTTACTCCCTCGGAGCGGGAGGCCGGGATACGCAGTATTTT
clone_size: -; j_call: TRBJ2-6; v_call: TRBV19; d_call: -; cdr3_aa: CASSIEEFGANVLTF; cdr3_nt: TGTGCCAGTAGTATCGAAGAATTTGGGGCCAACGTCCTGACTTTC
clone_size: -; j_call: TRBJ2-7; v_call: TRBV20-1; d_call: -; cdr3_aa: CSAIREHGEQYF; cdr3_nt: TGCAGTGCTATCCGGGAGCACGGGGAGCAGTACTTC
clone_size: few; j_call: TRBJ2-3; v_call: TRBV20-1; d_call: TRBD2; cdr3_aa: CSVRPAGRLDTQYF; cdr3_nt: TGCAGTGTTAGACCAGCGGGAAGATTAGATACGCAGTATTTT
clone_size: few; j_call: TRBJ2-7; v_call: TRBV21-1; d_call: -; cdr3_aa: CASTPRSRDRFYEQYF; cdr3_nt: TGTGCCAGCACCCCAAGGTCGAGAGACAGATTTTACGAGCAGTACTTC
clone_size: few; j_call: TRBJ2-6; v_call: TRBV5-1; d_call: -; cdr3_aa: CASSLQGNSGANVLTF; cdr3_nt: TGCGCCAGCAGCTTACAGGGAAACTCTGGGGCCAACGTCCTGACTTTC
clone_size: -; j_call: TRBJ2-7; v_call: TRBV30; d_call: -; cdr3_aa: CAWHGDPSYEQYF; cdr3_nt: TGTGCCTGGCATGGGGATCCCTCCTACGAGCAGTACTTC
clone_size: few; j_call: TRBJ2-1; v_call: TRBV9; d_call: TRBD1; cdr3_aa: CASSPGQASYNEQFF; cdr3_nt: TGTGCCAGCAGCCCGGGACAGGCGTCTTACAATGAGCAGTTCTTC
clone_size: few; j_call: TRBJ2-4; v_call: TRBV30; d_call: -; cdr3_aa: CAWSLPGKNIQYF; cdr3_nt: TGTGCCTGGAGTCTACCTGGCAAAAACATTCAGTACTTC
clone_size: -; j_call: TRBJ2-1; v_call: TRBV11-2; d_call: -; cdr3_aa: CASSREGQREQFF; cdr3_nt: TGTGCCAGCAGCAGGGAAGGGCAGCGTGAGCAGTTCTTC
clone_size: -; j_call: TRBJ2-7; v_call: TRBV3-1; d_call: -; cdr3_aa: CASSQVSGYEQYF; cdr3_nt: TGTGCCAGCAGCCAAGTATCTGGGTACGAGCAGTACTTC
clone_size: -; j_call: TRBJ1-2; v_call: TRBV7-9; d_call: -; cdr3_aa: CASSPGGFGYTF; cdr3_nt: TGTGCCAGCAGCCCGGGGGGGTTCGGCTACACCTTC
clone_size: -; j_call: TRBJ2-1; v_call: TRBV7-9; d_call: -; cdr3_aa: CASRSAAYNAQFF; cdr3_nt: TGTGCCAGCAGGTCTGCCGCCTACAATGCGCAGTTCTTC
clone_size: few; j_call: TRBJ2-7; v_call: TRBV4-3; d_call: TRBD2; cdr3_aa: CASSQDRGGTSGYEQYF; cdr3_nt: TGCGCCAGCAGCCAAGATAGGGGGGGGACTAGCGGATACGAGCAGTACTTC
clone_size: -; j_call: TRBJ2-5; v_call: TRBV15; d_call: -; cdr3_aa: CATSREKTQYF; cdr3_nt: TGTGCCACCAGTCGGGAGAAGACCCAGTACTTC
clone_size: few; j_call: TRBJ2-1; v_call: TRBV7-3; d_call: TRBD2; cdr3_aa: CASSLSGTNPFF; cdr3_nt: TGTGCCAGCAGCTTAAGTGGGACTAACCCGTTCTTC
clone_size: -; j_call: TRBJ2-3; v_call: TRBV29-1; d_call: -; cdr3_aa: CSSDGDTQYF; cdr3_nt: TGCAGCTCCGACGGGGATACGCAGTATTTT
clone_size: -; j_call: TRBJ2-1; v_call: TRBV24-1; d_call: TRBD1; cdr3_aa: CATSTGASYNEQFF; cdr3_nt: TGTGCCACGTCAACAGGGGCTTCATACAATGAGCAGTTCTTC
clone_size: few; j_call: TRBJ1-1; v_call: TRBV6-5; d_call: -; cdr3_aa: CASRGGRLSLAFF; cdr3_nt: TGTGCCAGCAGGGGGGGGAGGCTATCCTTAGCTTTCTTT
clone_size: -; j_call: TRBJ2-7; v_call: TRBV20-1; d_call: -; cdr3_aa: CSARGVGYSYEQYF; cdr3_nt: TGCAGTGCTAGAGGGGTGGGCTACTCCTACGAGCAGTACTTC
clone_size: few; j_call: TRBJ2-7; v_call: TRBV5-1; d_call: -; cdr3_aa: CASSFSREVYEQYF; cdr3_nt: TGCGCCAGCAGCTTTAGCCGCGAAGTTTACGAGCAGTACTTC
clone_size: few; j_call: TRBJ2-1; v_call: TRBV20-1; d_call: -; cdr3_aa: CSAGLYNEQFF; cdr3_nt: TGCAGTGCTGGACTGTACAATGAGCAGTTCTTC
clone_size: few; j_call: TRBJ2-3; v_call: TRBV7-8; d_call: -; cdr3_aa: CAGSRGGTDTQYF; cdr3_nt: TGTGCCGGATCTAGGGGCGGCACAGATACGCAGTATTTT